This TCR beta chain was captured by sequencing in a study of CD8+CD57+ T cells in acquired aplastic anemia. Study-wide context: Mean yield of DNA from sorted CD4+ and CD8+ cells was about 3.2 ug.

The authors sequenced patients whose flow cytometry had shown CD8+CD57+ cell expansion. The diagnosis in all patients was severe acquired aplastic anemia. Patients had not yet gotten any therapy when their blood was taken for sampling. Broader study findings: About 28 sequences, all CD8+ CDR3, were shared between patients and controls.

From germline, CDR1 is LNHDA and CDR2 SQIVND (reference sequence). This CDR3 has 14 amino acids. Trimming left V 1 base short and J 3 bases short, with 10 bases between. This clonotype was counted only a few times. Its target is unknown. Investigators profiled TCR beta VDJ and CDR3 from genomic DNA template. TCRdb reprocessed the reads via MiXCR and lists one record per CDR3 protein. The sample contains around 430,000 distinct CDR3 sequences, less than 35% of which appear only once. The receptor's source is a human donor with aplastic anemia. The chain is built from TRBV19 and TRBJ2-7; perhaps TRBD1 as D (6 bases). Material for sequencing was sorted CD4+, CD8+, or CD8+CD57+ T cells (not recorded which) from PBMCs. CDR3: CASSIGGTSYEQYF. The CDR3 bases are TGTGCCAGTAGTATAGGAGGGACAAGCTACGAGCAGTACTTC.